Following are 25 T cell receptor beta chains from one sample sequenced in a study of blood T cell repertoires in COVID-19. Clones were sequenced by immunoSEQ multiplex PCR, and TCRdb holds only the in-frame ones, with some missing. The repertoire holds 75,000 to 90,000 clones, with about 90% as singletons. Sequenced input: peripheral blood. These receptors were collected from a woman in her forties or fifties in a cohort sampled during active COVID-19.

A single count supports this clone. The rearrangement links TRBV7-3 to TRBJ2-1; TRBD2 agrees at 11 bases. Germline V gene lookup returns CDR1 SGHTA and CDR2 FQGTGA. The junction had 7 bases not matched to a gene; V was cut back by 4 bases and J by 5 bases. The CDR3 contains 16 residues. CDR3: CASSSGGTSGHNEQFF. In DNA, the CDR3 is TGTGCCAGCAGCTCTGGAGGGACTAGCGGCCACAATGAGCAGTTCTTC.

V and J are TRBV7-3 and TRBJ2-1; perhaps TRBD1 as D (5 bases). This CDR3 contains 16 residues. V lost 1 base to trimming and J lost 5 bases, with 15 bases between them. Germline values: CDR1 SGHTA, CDR2 FQGTGA. The CDR3 loop reads CASSLMARAVNNEQFF. Here the CDR3 DNA reads TGTGCCAGCAGCTTAATGGCCAGGGCGGTAAACAATGAGCAGTTCTTC.

The chain employs TRBV29-1 and TRBJ2-4; possible D gene TRBD2, 6 bases. V was trimmed by 5 bases and J by 1 base, leaving 18 bases between them. Germline V lookup: CDR1 SQVTM, CDR2 ANQGSEA. The CDR3 is made up of 16 amino acids. The CDR3 region is CSVMRDGSRAKNIQYF. For the CDR3, the DNA is TGCAGCGTTATGCGGGACGGTTCTAGGGCCAAAAACATTCAGTACTTC.

The rearrangement joins TRBV7-6 to TRBJ2-3; D is possibly TRBD2 (7 bases). In germline, CDR1 is SGHVS, CDR2 FNYEAQ. V was trimmed by 2 bases and J by 3 bases, leaving 9 bases between them. This CDR3 spans 14 amino acids. The CDR3 loop is CASSLRGATDTQYF. CDR3 DNA: TGTGCCAGCAGCTTACGGGGGGCTACAGATACGCAGTATTTT.

The chain joins TRBV3-1 (or the pseudogene TRBV3-2) to TRBJ2-5; 10 bases fit TRBD1. J gave up 4 bases and V 4 bases, and 6 bases lay outside the gene matches. This CDR3 is built from 15 residues. CDR1 LGHDT and CDR2 YNNKEL come from the germline V gene (reference sequence). The CDR3 nucleotides are TGTGCCAGCAGCCCCGGACAGGGGGTTAGAGAGACCCAGTACTTC. Residues: CASSPGQGVRETQYF.

The chain employs TRBV29-1 and TRBJ2-7; 12 nucleotides agree with TRBD2. With 5 bases clipped from V and 1 base from J, the junction kept 9 bases outside the gene matches. This CDR3 is built from 16 residues. In germline, CDR1 is SQVTM, CDR2 ANQGSEA. The CDR3 protein is CSVRKGGLAGSYEQYF. Written as DNA, the CDR3 is TGCAGCGTTCGAAAGGGGGGACTAGCGGGTTCCTACGAGCAGTACTTC.

The chain carries TRBV7-3 and TRBJ2-7; maybe TRBD1 (5 bases). V lost 5 bases and J 1 base, leaving 15 bases between the germline ends. CDR1 and CDR2 from the germline V gene are SGHTA and FQGTGA. The CDR3 covers 15 residues. Here the CDR3 reads CASSRLQEPSYEQYF. The CDR3 DNA follows: TGTGCCAGCAGCCGGCTACAGGAACCTTCCTACGAGCAGTACTTC. The variable domain in full, with the rest retrieved from reference TRBV7-3 and TRBJ2-7, is GAGVSQTPSNKVTEKGKYVELRCDPISGHTALYWYRQSLGQGPEFLIYFQGTGAADDSGLPNDRFFAVRPEGSVSTLKIQRTERGDSAVYLCASSRLQEPSYEQYFGPGTRLTVT.

V and J are TRBV11-3 and TRBJ2-7, with 7 bases identical to TRBD1. Germline-derived CDR1 and CDR2 are SGHNT and YENEEA. This CDR3 region has 16 residues. Trimming at V came to 7 bases and at J to 7 bases, leaving 19 bases not matched to a gene. In DNA form, the CDR3 reads TGTGCCAGCACCTGTCAGGGGGTAAAGGCACAGCGGGAGCAGTACTTC. Encoded protein: CASTCQGVKAQREQYF. Full variable domain (missing parts from reference TRBV11-3 and TRBJ2-7): EAGVVQSPRYKIIEKKQPVAFWCNPISGHNTLYWYLQNLGQGPELLIRYENEEAVDDSQLPKDRFSAERLKGVDSTLKIQPAELGDSAVYLCASTCQGVKAQREQYFGPGTRLTVT.

This chain joins TRBV3-1 (or the pseudogene TRBV3-2) and TRBJ1-4; D gene unclear. The V gene's germline CDR1 is LGHDT and CDR2 YNNKEL (reference sequence). The CDR3 spans 12 residues. The germline V and J ends were trimmed by 8 bases and 5 bases, with 9 bases remaining between them. This CDR3 reads CASHGLNEKLFF. The DNA for the CDR3 is TGTGCCAGCCACGGGTTAAATGAAAAACTGTTTTTT.

This clone was seen once. The chain has TRBV6-5 and TRBJ1-1; 7 nucleotides match TRBD1. The V gene end was trimmed by 6 bases and the J gene end by 5 bases; junction bases not matched to a gene: 9. The CDR3 covers 14 residues. Germline lookup yields CDR1 MNHEY and CDR2 SVGAGI. CDR3 in DNA: TGTGCCAGCAGCCCCGCCGCCAGGGGGACTGAAGCTTTCTTT. It translates to CASSPAARGTEAFF.

The rearrangement joins TRBV10-3 to TRBJ1-5, with D perhaps TRBD1 (5 bases). This CDR3 is 14 amino acids long. The V gene's germline CDR1 is ENHRY and CDR2 SYGVKD. V was pared by 0 bases and J by 5 bases, with 8 bases between. The CDR3 DNA is TGTGCCATCAGTGAGTCGTTAGGGGATCAGCCCCAGCATTTT. This codes for CAISESLGDQPQHF.

The chain employs TRBV6-5 and TRBJ1-2, with no clear D. This CDR3 is 11 amino acids long. CDR1 and CDR2 (germline): MNHEY, SVGAGI. V lost 10 bases and J 8 bases, leaving 14 bases between the germline ends. The chain's CDR3 is CATYWAGGYTF. The CDR3 DNA follows: TGTGCCACCTACTGGGCTGGGGGCTACACCTTC.

Only one count was recorded for this clone. The chain is built from TRBV6-6 and TRBJ2-3; the D gene is possibly TRBD2 (6 bases). V was cut by 6 bases and J by 4 bases, with 17 bases left in between. Per the germline V gene, CDR1 is MNHNY and CDR2 is SVGAGI (reference sequence). The CDR3 spans 15 residues. CDR3 bases: TGTGCCAGCAGCCTCGGGACTGGAGGGTCAGATACGCAGTATTTT. Translation: CASSLGTGGSDTQYF.

The V call is TRBV9, the J call TRBJ2-3, with a possible D match to TRBD2 (6 bases). From germline, CDR1 is SGDLS and CDR2 YYNGEE. CDR3 length: 15 residues. V lost 4 bases, J lost 1 base, and 13 bases lay in between. This CDR3 is CASSYSGRRTDTQYF. CDR3 bases: TGTGCCAGCAGCTACTCCGGGAGACGCACAGATACGCAGTATTTT.

The chain links TRBV29-1 to TRBJ2-1; 15 bases match TRBD2. Germline V gene sequence: CDR1 SQVTM, CDR2 ANQGSEA. J lost 2 bases, V lost 4 bases, and 18 bases had no gene match. The CDR3 has 21 amino acids. CDR3 protein: CSVGFTGLAGGRGSTYNEQFF. CDR3 DNA: TGCAGCGTTGGGTTTACGGGACTAGCGGGAGGAAGGGGCAGCACCTACAATGAGCAGTTCTTC.

The chain is built from TRBV30 and TRBJ1-2; D not certain. This CDR3 has 16 amino acids. V lost 1 base and J 2 bases, leaving 17 bases between the germline ends. Germline V lookup: CDR1 GTSNPN, CDR2 SVGIG (reference sequence). In DNA form, the CDR3 reads TGTGCCTGGAGTGCTCTCCTTGACATGATAAACTATGGCTACACCTTC. It is translated as CAWSALLDMINYGYTF.

The CDR3: CASSGTGYRDTHEKLFF. The CDR3 region has the DNA TGTGCCAGCAGCGGTACCGGCTACCGGGACACTCATGAAAAACTGTTTTTT. The V and J genes are TRBV3-1 (or the pseudogene TRBV3-2) and TRBJ1-4; possible D gene TRBD1, 6 bases. This CDR3 contains 17 residues. CDR1 is LGHDT, CDR2 YNNKEL, per germline (reference sequence). V was cut by 5 bases and J by 6 bases, with 22 bases left in between.

The V call is TRBV6-5, the J call TRBJ2-2; unclear D gene. The CDR3 has 14 amino acids. The germline V gene encodes CDR1 MNHEY and CDR2 SVGAGI. V was pared by 7 bases and J by 8 bases, with 17 bases between. The CDR3 DNA follows: TGTGCCAGCATCCCGGGTCGTTGGCCGGGGGAGCTGTTTTTT. Translated: CASIPGRWPGELFF.

This chain connects TRBV28 to TRBJ2-3; the D gene is possibly TRBD2 (6 bases). Germline CDR1 MDHEN, CDR2 SYDVKM. Trimming pared 9 bases from V and 1 base from J, leaving 11 bases between. This CDR3 has 13 amino acids. For the CDR3, the DNA is TGTGCCAGTCAGCGGGTACGCACAGATACGCAGTATTTT. As protein: CASQRVRTDTQYF.

J is TRBJ1-1 and V is TRBV7-8; maybe TRBD1 (6 bases). Germline V gives CDR1 SGHVS, CDR2 FQNEAQ. V dropped 3 bases and J dropped 2 bases, with 10 bases sitting between them. The CDR3 totals 14 residues. This CDR3 reads CASSLGRGNTEAFF. The CDR3 bases are TGTGCCAGCAGCTTGGGCAGGGGTAACACTGAAGCTTTCTTT.

The V call is TRBV5-1, the J call TRBJ2-3; D perhaps matches TRBD1 (6 bases). Trimming removed 0 bases at V and 3 bases at J, with 11 bases between. The CDR3 is made up of 15 amino acids. CDR1 is SGHRS, CDR2 YFSETQ, per germline. The CDR3 nucleotides read TGCGCCAGCAGCTTGGCGGGGCAGGGGACAGATACGCAGTATTTT. It specifies CASSLAGQGTDTQYF.

The chain links TRBV28 to TRBJ2-7; possible D gene TRBD1, 5 bases. There are 13 residues in the CDR3. Germline CDR1 and CDR2: MDHEN and SYDVKM. Trimming removed 7 bases at V and 0 bases at J, with 10 bases between. The CDR3 sequence is CASMDTISYEQYF. In nucleotides, the CDR3 is TGTGCCAGCATGGACACGATCTCCTACGAGCAGTACTTC.

The genes are TRBV19 and TRBJ2-3; 9 bases line up with TRBD1. In germline, CDR1 is LNHDA, CDR2 SQIVND (reference sequence). Losses at the gene ends were 6 bases for V and 10 bases for J; bases not matched to a gene: 14. The CDR3 runs to 15 residues. CDR3 residues: CASSGTGYSQEAQYF. The CDR3 DNA reads TGTGCCAGTAGCGGGACAGGGTACAGTCAGGAGGCGCAGTATTTT.

Here the CDR3 DNA reads TGTGCCAGCAGTGACCCAGGGACTATGAACACTGAAGCTTTCTTT. This encodes CASSDPGTMNTEAFF. The V and J genes are TRBV6-1 and TRBJ1-1, with D perhaps matching TRBD1 (5 bases). The CDR3 covers 15 residues. CDR1 and CDR2 from the germline V gene are MNHNS and SASEGT. The germline V and J ends were trimmed by 3 bases and 0 bases, with 11 bases remaining between them.

J is TRBJ1-1 and V is TRBV28; 7 nucleotides match TRBD1. Trimming took 5 bases from V and 2 from J; bases not matched to a gene: 8. The germline gives CDR1 MDHEN, CDR2 SYDVKM. The CDR3 totals 15 residues. This CDR3 is CASSPQGQLNTEAFF. As DNA, the CDR3 is TGTGCCAGCAGTCCCCAGGGACAGTTAAACACTGAAGCTTTCTTT. The whole variable domain, remainder taken from reference TRBV28 and TRBJ1-1, is DVKVTQSSRYLVKRTGEKVFLECVQDMDHENMFWYRQDPGLGLRLIYFSYDVKMKEKGDIPEGYSVSREKKERFSLILESASTNQTSMYLCASSPQGQLNTEAFFGQGTRLTVV.